One and the same sample provided the 27 T cell receptor beta chains below, sequenced in a study of OX40 agonist ivuxolimab in advanced cancers. The method was immunoSEQ multiplex PCR; TCRdb's version includes in-frame clones alone and lacks a portion of them. Found here are around 80,000 clones, roughly 84% of them singletons; the top ten hold under 7.5%. This specimen consisted of CD4+ or CD8+ T cells sorted from blood, obtained in a trial of the OX40 agonist ivuxolimab. Receptor source: an adult with an advanced solid tumor such as melanoma, head and neck, liver or kidney cancer.

The chain employs TRBV2 and TRBJ1-6; TRBD1 is a possible D gene (6 bases). Germline V lookup: CDR1 SNHLY, CDR2 FYNNEI. The CDR3 is made up of 16 amino acids. Trimming cost V 4 bases and J 9 bases, with 19 bases left between them. The CDR3 loop reads CASSGSYLGASSPLHF. The CDR3 region has the DNA TGTGCCAGCAGTGGCTCATACCTGGGGGCGAGTTCACCCCTCCACTTT.

The rearrangement uses TRBV6-6 and TRBJ1-1, with TRBD1 matching over 10 bases. V lost 11 bases and J lost 2; bases outside the gene matches: 5. The CDR3 length is 13 residues. In germline, CDR1 is MNHNY, CDR2 SVGAGI (reference sequence). For the CDR3, the DNA is TGTGCCTTACGGACAGGGGGAAACACTGAAGCTTTCTTT. Translation: CALRTGGNTEAFF.

The chain recombines TRBV7-3 with TRBJ1-1; maybe TRBD1 (6 bases). The germline V gene has CDR1 SGHTA and CDR2 FQGTGA. The CDR3 extends over 14 amino acids. Trimming took 5 bases from V and 1 from J, leaving 11 bases between them. In DNA, the CDR3 is TGTGCCAGCAGCGCCGCGACAGGGAACACTGAAGCTTTCTTT. Protein: CASSAATGNTEAFF. Full variable domain (outside the CDR3, taken from reference TRBV7-3 and TRBJ1-1): GAGVSQTPSNKVTEKGKYVELRCDPISGHTALYWYRQSLGQGPEFLIYFQGTGAADDSGLPNDRFFAVRPEGSVSTLKIQRTERGDSAVYLCASSAATGNTEAFFGQGTRLTVV.

The gene calls are TRBV13 and TRBJ1-2, with D perhaps TRBD1 (6 bases). Trimming took 0 bases from V and 2 from J, leaving 16 bases between them. CDR3 size: 17 residues. The germline V gene encodes CDR1 PRHDT and CDR2 FYEKMQ (reference sequence). In DNA form, the CDR3 reads TGTGCCAGCAGCTTAGGCCGTGGGGGCCGATCCAACTATGGCTACACCTTC. Translation gives CASSLGRGGRSNYGYTF.

The chain combines TRBV2 with TRBJ1-1, with D unresolved. The germline V gene encodes CDR1 SNHLY and CDR2 FYNNEI. Trimming cost V 2 bases and J 6 bases, with 4 bases left between them. The CDR3 has 11 amino acids. The CDR3: CASSEWAEAFF. In DNA form, the CDR3 reads TGTGCCAGCAGTGAATGGGCTGAAGCTTTCTTT. Filled out from reference TRBV2 and TRBJ1-1, the complete variable domain reads EPEVTQTPSHQVTQMGQEVILRCVPISNHLYFYWYRQILGQKVEFLVSFYNNEISEKSEIFDDQFSVERPDGSNFTLKIRSTKLEDSAMYFCASSEWAEAFFGQGTRLTVV.

This chain links TRBV19 with TRBJ2-3; either TRBD1 or TRBD2 may supply D (5 bases each). Germline CDR1 is LNHDA and CDR2 is SQIVND (reference sequence). Trimming pared 1 base from V and 1 base from J, leaving 12 bases between. CDR3 length: 16 amino acids. The CDR3 here is CASSIVGQGRTDTQYF. The CDR3 DNA follows: TGTGCCAGTAGTATAGTGGGGCAGGGACGCACAGATACGCAGTATTTT.

CDR3 DNA: TGTGCCAGCAGCTTCTCAAGTGATGTAACCCAGTACTTC. The encoded protein is CASSFSSDVTQYF. This chain uses TRBV7-6 with TRBJ2-5; D gene ambiguous. The CDR3 consists of 13 residues. Trimming took off 3 bases at V and 8 bases at J, with 13 bases between the two ends. CDR1 is SGHVS and CDR2 is FNYEAQ in the germline V gene.

The chain combines TRBV29-1 with TRBJ2-5, with D perhaps matching TRBD2 (7 bases). The CDR3 extends over 14 amino acids. Trimming removed 1 base from V and 7 bases from J, with 16 bases in between. Germline loops: CDR1 SQVTM, CDR2 ANQGSEA. CDR3 loop: CSVEGTDIAGTQYF. CDR3 nucleotides: TGCAGCGTTGAAGGGACAGACATAGCGGGGACCCAGTACTTC. Complete variable domain (other parts from reference TRBV29-1 and TRBJ2-5): SAVISQKPSRDICQRGTSLTIQCQVDSQVTMMFWYRQQPGQSLTLIATANQGSEATYESGFVIDKFPISRPNLTFSTLTVSNMSPEDSSIYLCSVEGTDIAGTQYFGPGTRLLVL.

The V call is TRBV19, the J call TRBJ2-3; D unclear. Germline CDR1 is LNHDA and CDR2 is SQIVND (reference sequence). V was cut by 4 bases and J by 3 bases, with 8 bases left in between. There are 13 residues in the CDR3. The CDR3 here is CASSTGETDTQYF. In DNA, the CDR3 is TGTGCCAGTAGTACAGGCGAGACAGATACGCAGTATTTT.

The CDR3 DNA is TGTGCCAGCAGCCGACGGGGGGCACAAGAGACCCAGTACTTC. It is translated as CASSRRGAQETQYF. The J gene is TRBJ2-5, the V gene TRBV7-2; D is perhaps TRBD2 (7 bases). The CDR3 length is 14 residues. Trimming left V 5 bases short and J 2 bases short, with 12 bases between. Germline CDR1 reads SGHTA; CDR2 reads FQGNSA.

This chain uses TRBV7-8 with TRBJ1-5; D not certain. The germline CDR1 and CDR2 sequences are SGHVS and FQNEAQ. V gave up 1 base and J gave up 7 bases, with 17 bases separating them. The CDR3 is made up of 16 amino acids. The CDR3 sequence is CASSLVSWVVGQPQHF. The CDR3, as DNA: TGTGCCAGCAGCTTAGTTTCGTGGGTGGTAGGACAGCCCCAGCATTTT.

The rearrangement joins TRBV7-8 to TRBJ1-3, with D tentatively TRBD1 (5 bases). Between the trimmed V and J ends, which lost 1 base and 0 bases, there was a span of 10 bases. This CDR3 has 16 amino acids. Germline V gene sequence: CDR1 SGHVS, CDR2 FQNEAQ. The CDR3 sequence is CASSLEPGSSGNTIYF. DNA of the CDR3: TGTGCCAGCAGCTTAGAACCAGGGTCCTCTGGAAACACCATATATTTT.

V is TRBV7-2 and J is TRBJ1-2; perhaps TRBD1 as D (6 bases). The V and J ends lost 5 bases and 0 bases respectively, with 13 bases between them. This CDR3 is 15 amino acids long. Germline CDR1 is SGHTA and CDR2 is FQGNSA. CDR3: CASSLNKGANYGYTF. In DNA form, the CDR3 reads TGTGCCAGCAGCCTGAATAAGGGGGCTAACTATGGCTACACCTTC.

This clone was found a few times. The CDR3 is CASSSTGFYGYTF. CDR3 nucleotides: TGTGCCAGCAGTTCGACAGGTTTCTATGGCTACACCTTC. The chain recombines TRBV2 with TRBJ1-2; TRBD1 is a possible D gene (6 bases). CDR1 is SNHLY and CDR2 is FYNNEI in the germline V gene. The CDR3 has 13 residues. Deletions cut 5 bases from V and 4 bases from J, with 11 bases between.

The rearrangement joins TRBV6-4 to TRBJ2-3; D is undetermined. CDR1 and CDR2 from the germline V gene are MRHNA and SNTAGT. This CDR3 comprises 14 residues. V lost 0 bases, J lost 2 bases, and 6 bases lay in between. The CDR3 is CASSDSWATDTQYF. The CDR3 DNA reads as TGTGCCAGCAGTGACTCGTGGGCCACAGATACGCAGTATTTT.

The chain uses TRBV11-2 and TRBJ2-3; D call uncertain. Germline V gives CDR1 SGHAT, CDR2 FQNNGV. This CDR3 spans 11 amino acids. Trimming cost V 4 bases and J 6 bases, with 5 bases left between them. The CDR3 nucleotides read TGTGCCAGCAGCTCTCGGGATACGCAGTATTTT. Translating it yields CASSSRDTQYF.

The chain is built from TRBV2 and TRBJ1-5, with D unclear. The V end was cut by 5 bases, the J end by 1 base, with 6 bases between. The CDR3 is 13 amino acids. CDR1 and CDR2 (germline): SNHLY, FYNNEI. The CDR3 DNA follows: TGTGCCAGCAGTTTTATAAGCAATCAGCCCCAGCATTTT. This codes for CASSFISNQPQHF.

This clone was observed a single time. V gene TRBV5-1 combines with J gene TRBJ1-2; possibly TRBD1 for D (5 bases). V was shortened by 4 bases and J by 8 bases, with 18 bases between the two germline ends. Per the germline V gene, CDR1 is SGHRS and CDR2 is YFSETQ. The CDR3 runs 14 residues. The CDR3 coding sequence is TGCGCCAGCAGCCAACAAATAGGGGCGGGAGGCTACACCTTC. As protein: CASSQQIGAGGYTF.

The chain links TRBV5-1 to TRBJ2-2; no definite D call. Per germline, CDR1 SGHRS and CDR2 YFSETQ. V shed 5 bases and J shed 0 bases, with 8 bases lying between them. There are 14 residues in the CDR3. CDR3 sequence (DNA): TGCGCCAGCAGACAGACCTCGAACACCGGGGAGCTGTTTTTT. Translating it yields CASRQTSNTGELFF.

The chain uses TRBV30 and TRBJ1-3, with TRBD1 as a possible D gene (6 bases). From germline, CDR1 is GTSNPN and CDR2 SVGIG (reference sequence). The CDR3 is made up of 17 amino acids. The V end was cut by 0 bases, the J end by 0 bases, with 15 bases between. CDR3 in DNA: TGTGCCTGGAGTGTAGGAACAGGGATCTTCTCTGGAAACACCATATATTTT. Translation gives CAWSVGTGIFSGNTIYF.

This chain uses TRBV14 with TRBJ2-7; no clear D. Germline V gives CDR1 SGHDN, CDR2 FVKESK. The length of the CDR3 is 19 residues. The V end was cut by 0 bases, the J end by 1 base, with 22 bases between. CDR3 amino acids: CASSQDSGSFGRPSYEQYF. CDR3 nucleotide sequence: TGTGCCAGCAGCCAAGATTCCGGGTCTTTTGGCAGGCCTTCCTACGAGCAGTACTTC.

This clone was observed once. The chain has TRBV6-1 and TRBJ1-1; a weak D match, TRBD1 (5 bases). Germline values: CDR1 MNHNS, CDR2 SASEGT. This CDR3 contains 14 residues. Trimming removed 7 bases at V and 1 base at J, with 13 bases between. CDR3 sequence: CASTPGPGNTEAFF. CDR3 DNA sequence: TGTGCCAGCACCCCGGGGCCAGGGAACACTGAAGCTTTCTTT.

The chain couples TRBV7-8 to TRBJ1-1; D may be TRBD1 (6 bases). This CDR3 region has 15 residues. V lost 5 bases to trimming and J lost 8 bases, with 21 bases between them. Germline V gene lookup returns CDR1 SGHVS and CDR2 FQNEAQ. This CDR3 reads CASSPRIGDTFEAFF. In DNA form, the CDR3 reads TGTGCCAGCAGCCCCAGAATCGGGGACACCTTCGAAGCTTTCTTT.

The V call is TRBV18, the J call TRBJ1-1; no clear D. V was shortened by 1 base and J by 3 bases, with 6 bases between the two germline ends. Germline-derived CDR1 and CDR2 are KGHSH and LQKENI. The CDR3 extends over 13 amino acids. This CDR3 is CASSPRLDTEAFF. The CDR3 bases are TGTGCCAGCTCACCACGCTTGGACACTGAAGCTTTCTTT.

The rearrangement joins TRBV6-5 to TRBJ1-1, with a weak D call TRBD1 (6 bases). Looked up from germline, CDR1 is MNHEY and CDR2 is SVGAGI. The germline V and J ends were trimmed by 7 bases and 8 bases, with 11 bases remaining between them. This CDR3 has 11 amino acids. CDR3 sequence: CASISQGEAFF. The CDR3 DNA follows: TGTGCCAGCATCTCGCAGGGGGAAGCTTTCTTT.

The rearrangement links TRBV7-2 to TRBJ1-5, with a tentative D call TRBD1 (5 bases). The V gene's germline CDR1 is SGHTA and CDR2 FQGNSA. CDR3 length equals 15 residues. The V end was cut by 5 bases, the J end by 6 bases, with 17 bases between. CDR3 amino acids: CASSTDPGGSQPQHF. The CDR3 nucleotides are TGTGCCAGCAGCACTGACCCGGGGGGAAGTCAGCCCCAGCATTTT.

This clone was recorded a few times. This CDR3 is CASGTALGTEAFF. The CDR3 region has the DNA TGTGCCAGCGGGACAGCTCTGGGTACTGAAGCTTTCTTT. The chain combines TRBV6-1 with TRBJ1-1; the match to TRBD1 covers 7 bases. The CDR3 is made up of 13 amino acids. V trimming: 8 bases; J trimming: 5 bases; junction bases outside the gene matches: 8. Germline lookup yields CDR1 MNHNS and CDR2 SASEGT.